Detailed here is one TCR beta chain. This clone's antigen is unknown. There are no base qualities to consult, and no much larger clone falls within one base. The CDR3 regions of human TCRbeta chains were analyzed by immunosequencing. In the original analysis: Repertoire TCRs were checked for matches against a reference library of SARS-CoV-2-specific TCRs that had been generated using the MIRA antigen-specificity platform. Breadth was defined as the fraction of unique TCRs that were SARS-CoV-2-associated. Depth was defined as the fraction of total T cells that were SARS-CoV-2-associated. Using the MIRA data, each spike-specific TCR was assigned both to the spike region to which the TCR was reactive and to a CD4 or CD8 class. Log10-transformed breadth and depth values were compared by one-way ANOVA with Sidak's multiple comparisons tests. What TCRdb holds here is the immuneACCESS table cut down to in-frame rearrangements. Part of the clones is not present; checked against another copy, under half of the missing clones reflect an unresolved V gene, and the others are unexplained. V, J and clone size are taken as reported in that table, and D and trimming were inferred from the DNA itself. Present in this sample are 55,000 to 85,000 clones, 84% of which were seen just once. In total, the top ten clones hold 9.5% to 10% of the sample.

V drops 8 bases and J drops 11 bases, leaving 13 bases in between. The CDR3, from cysteine to phenylalanine, totals 11 residues. Kept here is only the CDR3 DNA, which spans 33 bases and is read in frame from base 1. The germline V gene sets CDR1 to MDHEN and CDR2 to SYDVKM. The label giving this sample's time point can be read as: baseline before first vaccination. Vaccinee samples came from UK trials COV001 and COV002, including a single-blind randomized controlled phase 2/3 trial of AZD1222 (ChAdOx1 nCoV-19) in healthy adults. For TCRbeta chain sequencing, PBMC samples from trial participants were taken at day 0 and at day 28 after the second dose. The entry originates in a study of T cell responses to AZD1222 COVID-19 vaccine (dated by TCRdb to about 2021). Background on the whole study: AZD1222 recipients whose second dose came at about 4 weeks and those whose second dose came at about 12 weeks were combined into one group, since spike-specific TCR depth and breadth did not differ between the two schedules. Trial participants were enrolled into age subgroups of 18-55, 56-69 and 70-plus years, which contained roughly 140, 27 and 60 TCR-sequenced participants, respectively. A total of under 250 trial participants underwent TCR sequencing, of whom about 200 had received two doses of AZD1222 and 26 had received two doses of the MenACWY control vaccine.

Summary of the overall study and its limitations: Epitopes outside the regions mutated in the B.1.351 and B.1.1.7 variants were reportedly recognized by nearly half of the unique spike-specific TCRs. Conclusions about previously exposed vaccinees are limited, since just 5 to 7 AZD1222 recipients were seropositive for SARS-CoV-2 at baseline. Participants were mostly white British and included more females than males, and it was suggested by the authors that clonal diversity may have been underestimated. Because no day 14 peak-response samples were available, repertoires were characterized only after the peak T cell response. CD4 TCRs associated with the vaccine covered the entire spike protein, and the dominant responses were in regions 160-218 and 743-854. A significant rise in spike-specific TCR breadth and depth was observed after two AZD1222 doses relative to day 0 and relative to MenACWY recipients. The 56-69-year group was small, and its depth increase did not reach significance, likely because of low power.

The receptor was derived from an adult in good health. The chain uses TRBV28 and TRBJ1-5; the D region possibly corresponds to TRBD1 (6 bases align). The specimen comprised peripheral blood, sampled on day 0 of AZD1222 vaccination. In nucleotides, the sequence is TGTGCCAGCGGGGGGACATCAGCCCAGCATTTT. It encodes CASGGTSAQHF.